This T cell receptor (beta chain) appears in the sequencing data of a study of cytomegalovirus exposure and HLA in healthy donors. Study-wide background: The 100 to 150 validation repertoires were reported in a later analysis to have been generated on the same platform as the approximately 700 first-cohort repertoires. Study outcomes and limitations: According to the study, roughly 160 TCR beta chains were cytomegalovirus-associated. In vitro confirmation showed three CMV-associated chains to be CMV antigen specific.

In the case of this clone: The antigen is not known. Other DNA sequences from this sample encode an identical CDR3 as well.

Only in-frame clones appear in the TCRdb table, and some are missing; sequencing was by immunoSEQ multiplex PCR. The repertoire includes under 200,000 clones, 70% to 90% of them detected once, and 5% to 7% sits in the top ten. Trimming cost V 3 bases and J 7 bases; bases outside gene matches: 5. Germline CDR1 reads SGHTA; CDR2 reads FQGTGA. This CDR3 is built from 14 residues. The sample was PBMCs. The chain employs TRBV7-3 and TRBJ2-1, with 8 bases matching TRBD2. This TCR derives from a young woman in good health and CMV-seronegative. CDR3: CASSFLAGDNEQFF. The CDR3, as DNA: TGTGCCAGCAGCTTCCTAGCGGGCGATAATGAGCAGTTCTTC.